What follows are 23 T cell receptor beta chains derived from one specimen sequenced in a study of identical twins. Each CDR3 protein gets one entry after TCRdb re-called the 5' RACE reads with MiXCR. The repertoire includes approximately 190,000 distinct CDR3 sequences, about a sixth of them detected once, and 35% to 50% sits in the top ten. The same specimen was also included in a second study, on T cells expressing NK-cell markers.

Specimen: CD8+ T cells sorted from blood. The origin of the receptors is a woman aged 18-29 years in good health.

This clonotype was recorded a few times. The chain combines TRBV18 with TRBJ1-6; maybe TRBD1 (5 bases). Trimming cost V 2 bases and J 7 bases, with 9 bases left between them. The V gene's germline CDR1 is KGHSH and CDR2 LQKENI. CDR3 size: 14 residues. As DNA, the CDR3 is TGTGCCAGCTCACCATGGGGCCGGAATTCACCCCTCCACTTT. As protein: CASSPWGRNSPLHF.

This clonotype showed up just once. The CDR3 region has the DNA TGTGCCAGCAGCCCCATCTCTGGAAACACCATATATTTT. Its protein product is CASSPISGNTIYF. The chain joins TRBV9 to TRBJ1-3; no firm D call. CDR3 length equals 13 residues. V was pared by 4 bases and J by 0 bases, with 5 bases between. CDR1 SGDLS and CDR2 YYNGEE come from the germline V gene. The entire variable domain, with the rest obtained from reference TRBV9 and TRBJ1-3, is as follows: DSGVTQTPKHLITATGQRVTLRCSPRSGDLSVYWYQQSLDQGLQFLIQYYNGEERAKGNILERFSAQQFPDLHSELNLSSLELGDSALYFCASSPISGNTIYFGEGSWLTVV.

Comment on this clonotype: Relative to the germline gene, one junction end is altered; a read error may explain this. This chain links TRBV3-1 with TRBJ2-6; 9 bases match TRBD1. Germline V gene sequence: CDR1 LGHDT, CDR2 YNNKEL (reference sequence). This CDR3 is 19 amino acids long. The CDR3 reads CATSQGGQGVYSGANVLTF. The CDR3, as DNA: TGTGCCACCAGCCAAGGGGGACAGGGTGTATACTCTGGGGCCAACGTCCTGACTTTC.

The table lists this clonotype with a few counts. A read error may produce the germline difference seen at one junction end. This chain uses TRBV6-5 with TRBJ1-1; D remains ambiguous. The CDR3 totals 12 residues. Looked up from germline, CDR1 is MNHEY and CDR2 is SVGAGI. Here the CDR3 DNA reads TGTGCCAGCAGTTCCCCAATGGCATTTTTGGCCTTT. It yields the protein CASSSPMAFLAF.

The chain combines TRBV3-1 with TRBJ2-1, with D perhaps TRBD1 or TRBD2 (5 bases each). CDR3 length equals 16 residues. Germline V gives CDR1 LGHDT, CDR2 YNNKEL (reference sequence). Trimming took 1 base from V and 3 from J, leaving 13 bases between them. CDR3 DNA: TGTGCCAGCAGCCAAGCTCAGGGACCCCTCTACAATGAGCAGTTCTTC. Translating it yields CASSQAQGPLYNEQFF.

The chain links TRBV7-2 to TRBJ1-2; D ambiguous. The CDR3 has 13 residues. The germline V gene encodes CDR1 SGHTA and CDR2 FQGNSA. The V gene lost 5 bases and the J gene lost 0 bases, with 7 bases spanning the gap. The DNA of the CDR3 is TGTGCCAGCAGCCCCGGAGCTAACTATGGCTACACCTTC. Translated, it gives CASSPGANYGYTF.

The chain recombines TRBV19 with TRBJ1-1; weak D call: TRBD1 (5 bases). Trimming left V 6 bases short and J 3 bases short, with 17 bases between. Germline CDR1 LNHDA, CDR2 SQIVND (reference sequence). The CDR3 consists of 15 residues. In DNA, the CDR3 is TGTGCCAGTAGACAATCCCGACAGCCAGACACTGAAGCTTTCTTT. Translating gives CASRQSRQPDTEAFF.

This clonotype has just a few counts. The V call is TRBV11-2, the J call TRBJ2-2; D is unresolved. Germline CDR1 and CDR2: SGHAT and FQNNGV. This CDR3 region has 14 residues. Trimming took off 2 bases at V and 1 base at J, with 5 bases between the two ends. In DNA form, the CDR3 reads TGTGCCAGCAGCTTACAGATGAACACCGGGGAGCTGTTTTTT. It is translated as CASSLQMNTGELFF.

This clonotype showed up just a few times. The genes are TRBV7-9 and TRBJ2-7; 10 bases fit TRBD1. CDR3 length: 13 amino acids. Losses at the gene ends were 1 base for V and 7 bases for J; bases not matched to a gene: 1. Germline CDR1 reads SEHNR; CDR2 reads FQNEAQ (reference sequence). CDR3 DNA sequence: TGTGCCAGCAGCTTAGGGACAGGGGGAGAGCAGTACTTC. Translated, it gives CASSLGTGGEQYF.

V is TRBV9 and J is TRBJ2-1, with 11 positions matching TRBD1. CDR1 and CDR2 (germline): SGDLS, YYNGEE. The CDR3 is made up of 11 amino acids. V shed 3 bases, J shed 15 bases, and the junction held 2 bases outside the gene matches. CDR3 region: CASSGTGGWFF. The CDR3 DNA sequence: TGTGCCAGCAGCGGGACAGGGGGCTGGTTCTTC.

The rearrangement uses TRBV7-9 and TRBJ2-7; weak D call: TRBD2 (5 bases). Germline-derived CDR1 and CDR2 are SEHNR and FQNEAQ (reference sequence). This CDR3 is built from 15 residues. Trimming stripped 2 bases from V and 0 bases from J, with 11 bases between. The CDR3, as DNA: TGTGCCAGCAGCTTACCCGCGGAGGTCTCCTACGAGCAGTACTTC. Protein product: CASSLPAEVSYEQYF.

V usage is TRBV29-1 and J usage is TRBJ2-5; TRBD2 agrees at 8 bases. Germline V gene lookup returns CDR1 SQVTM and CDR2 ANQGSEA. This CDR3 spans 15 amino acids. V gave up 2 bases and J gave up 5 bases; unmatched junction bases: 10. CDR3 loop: CSVEFSGAPQETQYF. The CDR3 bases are TGCAGCGTTGAATTTAGCGGGGCCCCGCAGGAGACCCAGTACTTC.

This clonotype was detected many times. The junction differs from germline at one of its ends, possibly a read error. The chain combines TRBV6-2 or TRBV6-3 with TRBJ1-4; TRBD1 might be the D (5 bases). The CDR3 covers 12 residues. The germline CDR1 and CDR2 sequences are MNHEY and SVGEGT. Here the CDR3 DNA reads TGTGCCAGCAGTCCTCAACCCTGGGGCATGTGGTTT. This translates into CASSPQPWGMWF.

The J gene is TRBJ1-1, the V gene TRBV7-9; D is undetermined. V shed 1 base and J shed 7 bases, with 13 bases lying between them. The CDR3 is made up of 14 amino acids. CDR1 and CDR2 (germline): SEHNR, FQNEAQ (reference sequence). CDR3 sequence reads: CASSLVGRQDEAFF. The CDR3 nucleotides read TGTGCCAGCAGCTTAGTAGGGCGGCAAGATGAAGCTTTCTTT.

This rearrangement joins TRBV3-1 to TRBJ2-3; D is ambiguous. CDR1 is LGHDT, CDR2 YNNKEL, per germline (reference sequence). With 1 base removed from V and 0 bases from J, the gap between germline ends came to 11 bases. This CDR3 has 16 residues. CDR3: CASSQGGPASTDTQYF. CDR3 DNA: TGTGCCAGCAGCCAAGGGGGTCCAGCCAGCACAGATACGCAGTATTTT.

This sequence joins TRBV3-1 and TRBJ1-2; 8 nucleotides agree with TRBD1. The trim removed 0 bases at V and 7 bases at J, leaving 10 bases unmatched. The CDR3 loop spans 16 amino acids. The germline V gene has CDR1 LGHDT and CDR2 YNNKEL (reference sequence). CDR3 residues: CASSQDPRTGIIGYTF. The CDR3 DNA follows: TGTGCCAGCAGCCAAGATCCCCGGACAGGGATAATTGGCTACACCTTC.

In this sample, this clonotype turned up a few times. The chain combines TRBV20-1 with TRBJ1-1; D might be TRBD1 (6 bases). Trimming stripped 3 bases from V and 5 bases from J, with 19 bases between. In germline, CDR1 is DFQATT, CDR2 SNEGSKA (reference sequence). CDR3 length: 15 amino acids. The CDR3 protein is CSASSVRGLPTEAFF. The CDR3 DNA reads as TGCAGTGCTAGTTCAGTTCGGGGGCTGCCGACTGAAGCTTTCTTT.

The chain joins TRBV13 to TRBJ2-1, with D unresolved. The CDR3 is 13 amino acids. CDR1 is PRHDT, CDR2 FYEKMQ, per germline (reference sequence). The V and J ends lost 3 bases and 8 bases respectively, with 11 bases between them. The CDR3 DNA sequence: TGTGCCAGCAGCTTCGGCCCTGAGGATGAGCAGTTCTTC. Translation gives CASSFGPEDEQFF.

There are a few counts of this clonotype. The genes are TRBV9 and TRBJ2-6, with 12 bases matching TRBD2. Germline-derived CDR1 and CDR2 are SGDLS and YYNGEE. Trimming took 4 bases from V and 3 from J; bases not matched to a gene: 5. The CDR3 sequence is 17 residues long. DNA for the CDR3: TGTGCCAGCAGCATACTAGCGGGAGGTGATGGGGCCAACGTCCTGACTTTC. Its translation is CASSILAGGDGANVLTF.

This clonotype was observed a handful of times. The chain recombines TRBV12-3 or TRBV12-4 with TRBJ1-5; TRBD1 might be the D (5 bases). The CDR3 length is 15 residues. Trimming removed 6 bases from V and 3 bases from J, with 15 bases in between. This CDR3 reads CASSNEGVFNQPQHF. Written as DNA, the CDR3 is TGTGCCAGCAGCAACGAAGGGGTTTTCAATCAGCCCCAGCATTTT.

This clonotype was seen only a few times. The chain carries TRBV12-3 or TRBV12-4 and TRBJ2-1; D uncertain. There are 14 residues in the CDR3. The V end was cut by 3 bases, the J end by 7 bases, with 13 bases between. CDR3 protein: CASSLGPLQNEQFF. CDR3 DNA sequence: TGTGCCAGCAGTTTGGGTCCTCTCCAGAATGAGCAGTTCTTC.

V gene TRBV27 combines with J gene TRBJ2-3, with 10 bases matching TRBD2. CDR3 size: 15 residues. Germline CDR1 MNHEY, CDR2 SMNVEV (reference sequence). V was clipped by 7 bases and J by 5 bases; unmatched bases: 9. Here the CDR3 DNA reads TGTGCCAGCAAGGGAGCGGGAGGGCGGATAGATACGCAGTATTTT. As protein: CASKGAGGRIDTQYF.

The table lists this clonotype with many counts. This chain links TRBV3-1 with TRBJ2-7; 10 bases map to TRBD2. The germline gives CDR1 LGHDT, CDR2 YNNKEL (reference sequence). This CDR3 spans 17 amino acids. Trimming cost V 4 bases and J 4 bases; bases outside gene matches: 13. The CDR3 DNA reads TGTGCCAGCAGCCCACCCCTAGGGACTAGCGAGCATTACGAGCAGTACTTC. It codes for CASSPPLGTSEHYEQYF.